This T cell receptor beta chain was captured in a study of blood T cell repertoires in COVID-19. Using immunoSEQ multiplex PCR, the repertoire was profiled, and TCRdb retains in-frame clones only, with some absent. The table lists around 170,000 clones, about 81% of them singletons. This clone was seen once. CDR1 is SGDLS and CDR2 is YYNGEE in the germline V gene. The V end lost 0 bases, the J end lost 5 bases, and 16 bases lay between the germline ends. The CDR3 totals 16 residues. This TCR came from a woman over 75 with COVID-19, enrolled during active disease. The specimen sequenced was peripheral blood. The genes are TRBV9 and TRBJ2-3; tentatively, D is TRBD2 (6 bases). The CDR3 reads CASSVGASAGKDTQYF. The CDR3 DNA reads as TGTGCCAGCAGCGTAGGGGCATCAGCGGGTAAAGATACGCAGTATTTT.